This T cell receptor (beta chain) was recovered during a study of identical twins. In this sample, this clonotype turned up a few times. The missing conserved phenylalanine or tryptophan at the end of this CDR3 makes a read error likely. TCRdb passed the 5' RACE reads through MiXCR, listing each CDR3 protein once. In the table there are roughly 770,000 distinct CDR3 sequences, around a sixth of which are singletons. These data were also filed under a second study, of T cells expressing NK-cell markers.

Specimen: PBMCs. The TCR originated in a woman aged 18-30 years in good health.

The CDR3 spells CATSDLGQGTSPLHL. Here the CDR3 DNA reads TGTGCCACCAGTGATTTGGGACAGGGTACTTCACCCCTCCACCTT. This sequence joins TRBV24-1 and TRBJ1-6; 8 nucleotides line up with TRBD1. The V segment lost 0 bases and the J segment 9 bases; nucleotides outside the gene matches: 3. Germline CDR1 KGHDR, CDR2 SFDVKD. CDR3 length: 15 residues.